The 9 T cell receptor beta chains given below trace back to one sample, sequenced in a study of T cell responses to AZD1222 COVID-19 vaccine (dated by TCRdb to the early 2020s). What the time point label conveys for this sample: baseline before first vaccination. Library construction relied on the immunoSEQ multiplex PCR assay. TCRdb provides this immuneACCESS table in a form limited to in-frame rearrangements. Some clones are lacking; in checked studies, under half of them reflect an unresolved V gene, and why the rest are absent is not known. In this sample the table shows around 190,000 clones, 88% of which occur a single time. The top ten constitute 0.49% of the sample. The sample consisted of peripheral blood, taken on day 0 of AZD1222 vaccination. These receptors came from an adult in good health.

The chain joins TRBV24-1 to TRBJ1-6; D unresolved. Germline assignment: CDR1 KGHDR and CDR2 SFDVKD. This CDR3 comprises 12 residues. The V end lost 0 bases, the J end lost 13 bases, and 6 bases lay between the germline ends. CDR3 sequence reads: CATSDLGLPLHF. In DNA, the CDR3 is TGTGCCACCAGTGATTTGGGTCTCCCCCTCCACTTT.

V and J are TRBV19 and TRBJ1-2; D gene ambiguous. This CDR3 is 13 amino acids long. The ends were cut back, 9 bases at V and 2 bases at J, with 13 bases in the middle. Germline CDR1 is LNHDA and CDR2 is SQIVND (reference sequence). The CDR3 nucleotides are TGTGCCAGCAGTTGGACTGGGAACTATGGCTACACCTTC. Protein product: CASSWTGNYGYTF.

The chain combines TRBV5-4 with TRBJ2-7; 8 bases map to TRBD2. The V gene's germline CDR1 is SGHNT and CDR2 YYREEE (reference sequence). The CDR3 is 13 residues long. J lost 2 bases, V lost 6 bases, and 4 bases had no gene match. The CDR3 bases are TGTGCCAGCACCCGGGGGGGCACCTACGAGCAGTACTTC. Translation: CASTRGGTYEQYF.

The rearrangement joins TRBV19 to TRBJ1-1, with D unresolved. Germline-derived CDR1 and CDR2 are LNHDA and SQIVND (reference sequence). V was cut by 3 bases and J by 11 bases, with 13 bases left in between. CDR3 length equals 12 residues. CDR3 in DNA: TGTGCCAGTAGTATTACCCCCCGGTCTGCTTTCTTT. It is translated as CASSITPRSAFF.

CDR3 residues: CASSQVGLTGEKLFF. In DNA, the CDR3 is TGCGCCAGCAGCCAAGTGGGCCTCACTGGAGAAAAACTGTTTTTT. The V gene is TRBV4-1, the J gene TRBJ1-4, with D unclear. Trimming left V 1 base short and J 8 bases short, with 14 bases between. Germline CDR1 and CDR2: MGHRA and YSYEKL. The CDR3 has 15 residues.

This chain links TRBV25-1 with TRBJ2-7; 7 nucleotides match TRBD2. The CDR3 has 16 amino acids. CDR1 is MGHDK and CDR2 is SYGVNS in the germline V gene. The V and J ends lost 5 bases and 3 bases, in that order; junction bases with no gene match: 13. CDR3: CASSYYSGTTHYEQYF. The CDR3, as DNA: TGTGCCAGCAGTTACTACTCCGGGACTACCCACTACGAGCAGTACTTC.

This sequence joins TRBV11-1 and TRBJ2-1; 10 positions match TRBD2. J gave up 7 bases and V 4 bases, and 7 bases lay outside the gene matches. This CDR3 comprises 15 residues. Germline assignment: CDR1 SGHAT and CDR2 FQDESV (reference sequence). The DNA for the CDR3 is TGTGCCAGCAGCTGGAGAGCGGGGGGGCGGAATGAGCAGTTCTTC. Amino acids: CASSWRAGGRNEQFF.

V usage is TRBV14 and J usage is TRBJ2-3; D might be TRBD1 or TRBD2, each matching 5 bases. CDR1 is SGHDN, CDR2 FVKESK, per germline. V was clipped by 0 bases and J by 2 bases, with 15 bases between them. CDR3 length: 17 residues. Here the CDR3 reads CASSQDIGDPYTDTQYF. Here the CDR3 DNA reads TGTGCCAGCAGCCAAGACATTGGGGACCCTTACACAGATACGCAGTATTTT.

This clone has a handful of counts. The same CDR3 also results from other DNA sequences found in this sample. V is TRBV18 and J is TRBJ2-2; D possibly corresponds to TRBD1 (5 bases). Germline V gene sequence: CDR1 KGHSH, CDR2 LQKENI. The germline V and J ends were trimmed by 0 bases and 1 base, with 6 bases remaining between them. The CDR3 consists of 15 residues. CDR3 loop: CASSPPRGNTGELFF. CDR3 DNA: TGTGCCAGCTCACCACCAAGGGGGAACACCGGGGAGCTGTTTTTT.